This T cell receptor (beta chain) comes out of a study of blood T cell repertoires in COVID-19. TCRdb's table, derived via immunoSEQ multiplex PCR, lists solely in-frame clones and lacks some. Of 120,000 to 150,000 clones listed, more than 75% were seen once; the top ten hold 0.95% to 1.5%. This CDR3 spans 14 amino acids. V gave up 7 bases and J gave up 1 base, with 16 bases separating them. Germline V CDR1 and CDR2: SQVTM, ANQGSEA. This clonotype originated in a woman in her 30s with acute COVID-19. Specimen: PBMCs or T cells enriched from blood (not recorded which). The J gene is TRBJ1-1, the V gene TRBV29-1; D remains unclear. CDR3 DNA sequence: TGCAGCGCTAAGCACCCCCCATCGAACACTGAAGCTTTCTTT. Its translation: CSAKHPPSNTEAFF. Full variable domain (missing parts from reference TRBV29-1 and TRBJ1-1): SAVISQKPSRDICQRGTSLTIQCQVDSQVTMMFWYRQQPGQSLTLIATANQGSEATYESGFVIDKFPISRPNLTFSTLTVSNMSPEDSSIYLCSAKHPPSNTEAFFGQGTRLTVV.